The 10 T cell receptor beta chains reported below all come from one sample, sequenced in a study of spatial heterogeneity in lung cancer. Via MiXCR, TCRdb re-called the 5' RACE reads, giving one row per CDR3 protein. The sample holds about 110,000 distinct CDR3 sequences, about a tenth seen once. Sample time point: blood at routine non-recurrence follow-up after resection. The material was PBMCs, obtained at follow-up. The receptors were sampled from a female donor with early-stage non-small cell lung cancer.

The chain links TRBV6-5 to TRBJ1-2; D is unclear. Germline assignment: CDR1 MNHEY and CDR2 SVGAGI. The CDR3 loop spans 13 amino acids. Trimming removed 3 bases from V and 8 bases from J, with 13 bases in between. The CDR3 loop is CASSYDYLGGYTF. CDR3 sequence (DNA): TGTGCCAGCAGTTATGACTATCTTGGAGGCTACACCTTC.

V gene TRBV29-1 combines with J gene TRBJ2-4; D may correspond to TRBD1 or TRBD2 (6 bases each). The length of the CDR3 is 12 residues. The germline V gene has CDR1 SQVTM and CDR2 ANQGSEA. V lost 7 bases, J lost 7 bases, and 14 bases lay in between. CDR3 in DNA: TGCAGCGCCAGGACTACAGGGAACATTCAGTACTTC. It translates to CSARTTGNIQYF.

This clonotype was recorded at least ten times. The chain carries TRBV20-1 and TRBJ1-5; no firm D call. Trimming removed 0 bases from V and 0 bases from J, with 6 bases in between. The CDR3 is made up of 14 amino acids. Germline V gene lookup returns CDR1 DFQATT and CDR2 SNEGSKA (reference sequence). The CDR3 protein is CSARDRSSNQPQHF. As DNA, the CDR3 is TGCAGTGCTAGAGATCGGAGTAGCAATCAGCCCCAGCATTTT.

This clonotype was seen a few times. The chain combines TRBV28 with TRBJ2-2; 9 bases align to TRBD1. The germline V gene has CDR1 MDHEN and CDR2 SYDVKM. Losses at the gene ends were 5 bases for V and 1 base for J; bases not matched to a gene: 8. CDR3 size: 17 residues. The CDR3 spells CASSPGTGRLNTGELFF. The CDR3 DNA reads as TGTGCCAGCAGTCCCGGGACAGGGAGGCTGAACACCGGGGAGCTGTTTTTT.

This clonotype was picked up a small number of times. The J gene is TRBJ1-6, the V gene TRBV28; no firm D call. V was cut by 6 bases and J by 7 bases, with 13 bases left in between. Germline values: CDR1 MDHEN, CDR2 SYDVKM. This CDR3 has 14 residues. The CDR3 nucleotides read TGTGCCAGCAGACTAGACACTCAGAATTCACCCCTCCACTTT. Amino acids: CASRLDTQNSPLHF.

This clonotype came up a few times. CDR3 bases: TGCGCGACAGGGGGGGGAAACACCATATATTTT. Translated: CATGGGNTIYF. The V and J genes are TRBV29-1 and TRBJ1-3, with 9 bases matching TRBD1. The germline V gene encodes CDR1 SQVTM and CDR2 ANQGSEA. The length of the CDR3 is 11 residues.

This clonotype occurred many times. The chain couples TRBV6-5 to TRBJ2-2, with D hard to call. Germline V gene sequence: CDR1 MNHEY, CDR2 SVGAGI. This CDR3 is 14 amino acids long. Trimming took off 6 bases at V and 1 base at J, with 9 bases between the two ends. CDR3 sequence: CASRTERNTGELFF. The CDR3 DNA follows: TGTGCCAGCAGGACGGAACGGAACACCGGGGAGCTGTTTTTT.

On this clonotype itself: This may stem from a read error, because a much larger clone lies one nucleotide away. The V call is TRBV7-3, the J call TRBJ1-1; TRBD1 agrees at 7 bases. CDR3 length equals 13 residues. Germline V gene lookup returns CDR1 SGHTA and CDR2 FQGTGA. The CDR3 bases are TGTGACAGCAGCTACCACAGGGGTACTGAAGCTTTCTTT. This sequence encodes CDSSYHRGTEAFF. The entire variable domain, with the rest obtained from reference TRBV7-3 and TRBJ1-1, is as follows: GAGVSQTPSNKVTEKGKYVELRCDPISGHTALYWYRQSLGQGPEFLIYFQGTGAADDSGLPNDRFFAVRPEGSVSTLKIQRTERGDSAVYLCDSSYHRGTEAFFGQGTRLTVV.

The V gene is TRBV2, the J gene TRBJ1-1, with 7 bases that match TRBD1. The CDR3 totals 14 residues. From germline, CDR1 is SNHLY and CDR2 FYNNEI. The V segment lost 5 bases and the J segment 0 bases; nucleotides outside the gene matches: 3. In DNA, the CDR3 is TGTGCCAGCAGTTCACAGGGGATGAACACTGAAGCTTTCTTT. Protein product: CASSSQGMNTEAFF.

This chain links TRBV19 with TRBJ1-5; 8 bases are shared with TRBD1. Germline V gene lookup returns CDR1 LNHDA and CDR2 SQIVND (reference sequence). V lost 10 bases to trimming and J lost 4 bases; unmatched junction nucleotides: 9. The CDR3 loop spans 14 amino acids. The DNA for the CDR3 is TGTGCCACCACAGACAGGGGAGGGAATCAGCCCCAGCATTTT. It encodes CATTDRGGNQPQHF.